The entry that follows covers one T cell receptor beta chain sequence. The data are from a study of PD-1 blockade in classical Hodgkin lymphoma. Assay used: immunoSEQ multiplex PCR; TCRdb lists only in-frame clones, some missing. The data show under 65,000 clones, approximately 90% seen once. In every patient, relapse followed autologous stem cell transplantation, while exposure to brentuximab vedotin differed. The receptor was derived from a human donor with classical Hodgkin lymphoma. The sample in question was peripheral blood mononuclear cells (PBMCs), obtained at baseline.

The CDR3 sequence is CASKVYRGFGSKAFF. The CDR3 bases are TGTGCCAGTAAGGTCTACAGGGGATTCGGTTCGAAAGCTTTCTTT. This chain links TRBV19 with TRBJ1-1, with TRBD1 identical over 7 bases. Germline CDR1 and CDR2: LNHDA and SQIVND (reference sequence). V was pared by 7 bases and J by 9 bases, with 17 bases of the junction left unmatched. This CDR3 comprises 15 residues.